What follows are 10 T cell receptor beta chains derived from one specimen sequenced in a study of blood T cell repertoires in COVID-19. Generated by immunoSEQ multiplex PCR, the TCRdb table keeps only in-frame clones and is missing some. The sample comprises 270,000 or so clones, about nine tenths of which are singletons, and roughly 3.9% rests with the top ten. Sequences were obtained from PBMCs or T cells enriched from blood (not recorded which). These receptors all stem from a woman in her twenties or thirties with acute COVID-19.

The chain couples TRBV10-3 to TRBJ2-3; 13 nucleotides line up with TRBD2. The CDR3 is 21 amino acids. CDR1 and CDR2 (germline): ENHRY, SYGVKD. J gave up 0 bases and V 5 bases, and 17 bases lay outside the gene matches. CDR3 protein: CAISPPSFPGLAGLSTDTQYF. In DNA form, the CDR3 reads TGTGCCATCAGTCCTCCTTCCTTCCCGGGACTAGCGGGACTAAGCACAGATACGCAGTATTTT.

The CDR3 loop is CASSQGVAGNEQFF. CDR3 DNA sequence: TGTGCCAGCAGCCAAGGTGTGGCGGGGAATGAGCAGTTCTTC. This rearrangement joins TRBV4-2 to TRBJ2-1, with D tentatively TRBD2 (6 bases). From germline, CDR1 is LGHNA and CDR2 YNFKEQ. V was pared by 1 base and J by 7 bases, with 11 bases between. The CDR3 is 14 residues long.

V and J are TRBV30 and TRBJ2-1; D gene unclear. Germline V gene sequence: CDR1 GTSNPN, CDR2 SVGIG (reference sequence). The CDR3 covers 12 residues. Trimming stripped 3 bases from V and 7 bases from J, with 10 bases between. The CDR3 spells CAWRTLGNEQFF. The CDR3 DNA reads TGTGCCTGGAGGACCCTAGGAAATGAGCAGTTCTTC.

This chain's CDR3 is CASSAKSGVGEQYF. Here the CDR3 DNA reads TGTGCCAGCAGCGCAAAAAGCGGGGTCGGCGAGCAGTACTTC. The chain couples TRBV5-4 to TRBJ2-7; 7 bases agree with TRBD2. Germline CDR1 is SGHNT and CDR2 is YYREEE (reference sequence). V was clipped by 4 bases and J by 6 bases; unmatched bases: 10. The CDR3 length is 14 residues.

This chain uses TRBV6-5 with TRBJ2-7, with TRBD1 as a possible D gene (6 bases). The V and J ends lost 2 bases and 6 bases respectively, with 17 bases between them. The CDR3 has 15 residues. Germline V gene sequence: CDR1 MNHEY, CDR2 SVGAGI. CDR3 loop: CASSYTPDRWSEQYF. CDR3 nucleotide sequence: TGTGCCAGCAGTTACACACCTGACAGGTGGTCCGAGCAGTACTTC.

The rearrangement uses TRBV7-2 and TRBJ1-5; TRBD1 matches at 7 bases. CDR3 length: 14 residues. The germline gives CDR1 SGHTA, CDR2 FQGNSA. The ends lost 5 bases at V and 3 bases at J; junction bases unmatched: 4. CDR3 nucleotide sequence: TGTGCCAGCAGCCCCGGACAGGCCAATCAGCCCCAGCATTTT. Translation gives CASSPGQANQPQHF.

The J gene is TRBJ2-1, the V gene TRBV7-2, with no clear D. This CDR3 comprises 14 residues. The germline V gene encodes CDR1 SGHTA and CDR2 FQGNSA. The germline V and J ends were trimmed by 4 bases and 6 bases, with 13 bases remaining between them. CDR3: CASSSPPLGNEQFF. The CDR3 coding sequence is TGTGCCAGCAGCTCCCCCCCCCTAGGCAATGAGCAGTTCTTC.

This chain uses TRBV5-1 with TRBJ2-1; TRBD1 aligns across 8 bases. Germline V lookup: CDR1 SGHRS, CDR2 YFSETQ. The CDR3 contains 20 residues. V was clipped by 4 bases and J by 5 bases; unmatched bases: 23. The CDR3 here is CASSPETGARVRIGDNEQFF. For the CDR3, the DNA is TGCGCCAGCAGCCCAGAGACAGGGGCGCGCGTTAGAATCGGGGACAATGAGCAGTTCTTC.

The chain uses TRBV19 and TRBJ2-7, with TRBD1 matching over 8 bases. J was trimmed by 0 bases and V by 4 bases; bases with no gene match: 2. Per the germline V gene, CDR1 is LNHDA and CDR2 is SQIVND (reference sequence). CDR3 length: 14 amino acids. The CDR3 DNA reads TGTGCCAGTAGTACGGACAGGGACTCCTACGAGCAGTACTTC. Its protein product is CASSTDRDSYEQYF.

V gene TRBV5-8 combines with J gene TRBJ1-5; 8 bases match TRBD1. CDR3 size: 17 residues. V dropped 3 bases and J dropped 2; count of bases not matched to a gene: 10. Germline-derived CDR1 and CDR2 are SGHTS and YDEGEE. In DNA form, the CDR3 reads TGTGCCAGCAGCTACCAAGGACAGGGCTGGGGCAATCAGCCCCAGCATTTT. Its translation is CASSYQGQGWGNQPQHF.